This T cell receptor beta chain was captured in a study of OX40 agonist ivuxolimab in advanced cancers. On the study more broadly: At under 85% male, the cohort had a mean age of approximately 60 years, ranging from roughly 23 to 80. Notes on the study in general: The 0.1-3.0 mg/kg partial responders had among the lowest clonal expansion.

With regard to this clone: Antigen specificity is unknown.

Libraries were prepared by immunoSEQ multiplex PCR; TCRdb keeps only in-frame clonotypes and omits some of them. This sample carries tens of thousands of clones, about 76% of them seen once, and the ten largest clones take 5% to 7.5%. Autoimmune disease history or systemic immunosuppression led to patient exclusion. The sample consisted of CD4+ or CD8+ T cells sorted from blood, taken in a trial of the OX40 agonist ivuxolimab. This clonotype originated in an adult with an advanced solid tumor such as melanoma, head and neck, liver or kidney cancer.

CDR3 in DNA: TGTGCCAGCAGCTTAGGTTCTTTTGCGAACACTGAAGCTTTCTTT. Amino acids: CASSLGSFANTEAFF. The chain has TRBV7-6 and TRBJ1-1; D is undetermined. The V end was cut by 1 base, the J end by 1 base, with 10 bases between. This CDR3 has 15 amino acids. Germline values: CDR1 SGHVS, CDR2 FNYEAQ. Looking up the rest from reference TRBV7-6 and TRBJ1-1 gives the full variable domain: GAGVSQSPRYKVTKRGQDVALRCDPISGHVSLYWYRQALGQGPEFLTYFNYEAQQDKSGLPNDRFSAERPEGSISTLTIQRTEQRDSAMYRCASSLGSFANTEAFFGQGTRLTVV.